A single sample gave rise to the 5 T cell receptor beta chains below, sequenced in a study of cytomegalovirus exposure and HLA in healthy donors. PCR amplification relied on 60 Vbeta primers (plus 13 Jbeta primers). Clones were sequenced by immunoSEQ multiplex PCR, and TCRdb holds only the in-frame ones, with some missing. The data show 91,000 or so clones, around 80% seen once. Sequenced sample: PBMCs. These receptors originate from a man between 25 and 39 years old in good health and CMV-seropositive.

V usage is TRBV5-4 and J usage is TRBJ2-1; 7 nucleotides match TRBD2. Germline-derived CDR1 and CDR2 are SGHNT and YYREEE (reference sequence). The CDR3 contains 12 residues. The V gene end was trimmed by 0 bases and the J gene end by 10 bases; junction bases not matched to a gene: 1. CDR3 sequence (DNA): TGTGCCAGCAGCTTGGCCGGGGGGGAGCAGTTCTTC. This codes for CASSLAGGEQFF. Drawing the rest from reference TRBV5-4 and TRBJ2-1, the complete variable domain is ETGVTQSPTHLIKTRGQQVTLRCSSQSGHNTVSWYQQALGQGPQFIFQYYREEENGRGNFPPRFSGLQFPNYSSELNVNALELDDSALYLCASSLAGGEQFFGPGTRLTVL.

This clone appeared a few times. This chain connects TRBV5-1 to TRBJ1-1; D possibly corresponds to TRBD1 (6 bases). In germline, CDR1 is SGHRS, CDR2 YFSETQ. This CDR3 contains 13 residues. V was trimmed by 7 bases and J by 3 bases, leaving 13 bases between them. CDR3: CASGGGGHTEAFF. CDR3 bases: TGCGCCAGCGGGGGCGGGGGGCACACTGAAGCTTTCTTT.

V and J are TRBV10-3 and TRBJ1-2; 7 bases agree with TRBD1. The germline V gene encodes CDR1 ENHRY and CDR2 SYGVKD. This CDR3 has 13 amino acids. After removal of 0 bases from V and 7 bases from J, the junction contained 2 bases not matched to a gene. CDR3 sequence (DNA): TGTGCCATCAGTGAGTCAGGGGGCAGTGGCTACACCTTC. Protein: CAISESGGSGYTF.

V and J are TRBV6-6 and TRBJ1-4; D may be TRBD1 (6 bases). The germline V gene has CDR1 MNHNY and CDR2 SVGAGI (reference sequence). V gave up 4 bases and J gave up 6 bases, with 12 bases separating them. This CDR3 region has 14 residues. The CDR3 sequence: CASSFGQSYEKLFF. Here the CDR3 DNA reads TGTGCCAGCAGTTTTGGACAGTCTTATGAAAAACTGTTTTTT.

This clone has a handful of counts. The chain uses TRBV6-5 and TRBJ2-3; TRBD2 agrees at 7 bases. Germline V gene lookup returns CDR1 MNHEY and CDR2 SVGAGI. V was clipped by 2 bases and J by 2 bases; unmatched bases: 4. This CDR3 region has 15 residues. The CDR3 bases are TGTGCCAGCAGTTACGGGCTAGCGGCCACAGATACGCAGTATTTT. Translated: CASSYGLAATDTQYF.